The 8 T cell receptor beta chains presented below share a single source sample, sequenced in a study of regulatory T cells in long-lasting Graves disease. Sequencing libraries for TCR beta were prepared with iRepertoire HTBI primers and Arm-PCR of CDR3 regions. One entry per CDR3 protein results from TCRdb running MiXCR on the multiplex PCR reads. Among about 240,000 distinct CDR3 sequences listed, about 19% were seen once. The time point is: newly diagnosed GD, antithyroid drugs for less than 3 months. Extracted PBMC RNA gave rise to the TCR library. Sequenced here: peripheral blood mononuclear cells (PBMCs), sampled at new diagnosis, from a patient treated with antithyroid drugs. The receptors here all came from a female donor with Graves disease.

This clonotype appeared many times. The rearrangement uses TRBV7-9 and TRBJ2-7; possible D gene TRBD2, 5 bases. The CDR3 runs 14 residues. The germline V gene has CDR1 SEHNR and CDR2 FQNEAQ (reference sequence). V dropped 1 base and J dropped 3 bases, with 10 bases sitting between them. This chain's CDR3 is CASSLGPGNYEQYF. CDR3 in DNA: TGTGCCAGCAGCTTAGGACCGGGAAACTACGAGCAGTACTTC.

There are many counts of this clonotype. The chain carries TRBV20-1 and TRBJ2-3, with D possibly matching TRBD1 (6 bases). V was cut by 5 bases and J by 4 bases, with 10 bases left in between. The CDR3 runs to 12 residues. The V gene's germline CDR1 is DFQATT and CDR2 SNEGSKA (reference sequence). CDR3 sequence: CSASQGPDTQYF. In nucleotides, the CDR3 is TGCAGTGCTTCACAGGGACCAGATACGCAGTATTTT.

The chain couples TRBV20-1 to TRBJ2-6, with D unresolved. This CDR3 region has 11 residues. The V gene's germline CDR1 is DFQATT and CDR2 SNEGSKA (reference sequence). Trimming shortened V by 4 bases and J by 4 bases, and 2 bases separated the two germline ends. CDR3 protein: CSAKGANVLTF. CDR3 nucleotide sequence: TGCAGTGCTAAGGGGGCCAACGTCCTGACTTTC.

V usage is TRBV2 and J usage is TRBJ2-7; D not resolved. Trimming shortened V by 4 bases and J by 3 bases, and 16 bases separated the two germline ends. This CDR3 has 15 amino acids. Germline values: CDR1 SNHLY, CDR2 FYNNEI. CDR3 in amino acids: CASSGKGVEYYEQYF. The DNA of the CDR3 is TGTGCCAGCAGTGGTAAAGGAGTGGAATACTACGAGCAGTACTTC. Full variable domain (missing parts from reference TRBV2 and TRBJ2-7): EPEVTQTPSHQVTQMGQEVILRCVPISNHLYFYWYRQILGQKVEFLVSFYNNEISEKSEIFDDQFSVERPDGSNFTLKIRSTKLEDSAMYFCASSGKGVEYYEQYFGPGTRLTVT.

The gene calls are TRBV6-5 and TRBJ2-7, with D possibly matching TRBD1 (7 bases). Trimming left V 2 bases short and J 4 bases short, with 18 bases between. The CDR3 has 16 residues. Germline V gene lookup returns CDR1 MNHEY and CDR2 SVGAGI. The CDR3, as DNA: TGTGCCAGCAGTTACGAGACAGGGAGTGCGGGATACGAGCAGTACTTC. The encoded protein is CASSYETGSAGYEQYF.

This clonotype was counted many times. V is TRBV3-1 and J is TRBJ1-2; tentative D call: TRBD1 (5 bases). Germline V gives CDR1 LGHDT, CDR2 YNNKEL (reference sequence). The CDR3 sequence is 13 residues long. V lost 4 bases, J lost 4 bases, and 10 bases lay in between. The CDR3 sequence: CASSPGRAYGYTF. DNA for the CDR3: TGTGCCAGCAGCCCGGGGCGGGCCTATGGCTACACCTTC. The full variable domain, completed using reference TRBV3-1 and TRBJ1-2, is DTAVSQTPKYLVTQMGNDKSIKCEQNLGHDTMYWYKQDSKKFLKIMFSYNNKELIINETVPNRFSPKSPDKAHLNLHINSLELGDSAVYFCASSPGRAYGYTFGSGTRLTVV.

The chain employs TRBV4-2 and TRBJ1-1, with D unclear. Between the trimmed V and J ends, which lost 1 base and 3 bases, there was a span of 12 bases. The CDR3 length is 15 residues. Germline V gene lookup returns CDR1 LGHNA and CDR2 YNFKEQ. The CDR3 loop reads CASSQVGHLDTEAFF. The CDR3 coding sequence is TGTGCCAGCAGCCAAGTTGGCCATTTGGACACTGAAGCTTTCTTT.

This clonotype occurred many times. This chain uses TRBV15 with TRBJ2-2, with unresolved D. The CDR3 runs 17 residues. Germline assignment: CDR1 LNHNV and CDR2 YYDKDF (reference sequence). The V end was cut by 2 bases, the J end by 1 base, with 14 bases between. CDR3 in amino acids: CATSRSPRRQNTGELFF. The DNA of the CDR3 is TGTGCCACCAGCAGATCGCCTAGGAGACAGAACACCGGGGAGCTGTTTTTT.